These 24 T cell receptor beta chains share one sample of origin, sequenced in a study of blood T cell repertoires in COVID-19. Assay: immunoSEQ multiplex PCR; the TCRdb copy retains only in-frame clones and omits some. In the table there are 200,000 to 250,000 clones, roughly 85% of which are singletons. The sequenced sample consisted of peripheral blood. These receptors came from a man between 50 and 59 years old with COVID-19, enrolled during active disease.

The rearrangement uses TRBV27 and TRBJ1-1; 7 nucleotides line up with TRBD1. Germline-derived CDR1 and CDR2 are MNHEY and SMNVEV (reference sequence). With V trimmed by 4 bases and J by 0 bases, 5 bases remained unmatched. This CDR3 spans 15 amino acids. CDR3 amino acids: CASSSGTEMNTEAFF. In DNA, the CDR3 is TGTGCCAGCAGTTCCGGGACAGAGATGAACACTGAAGCTTTCTTT.

The chain couples TRBV4-1 to TRBJ2-3; unclear D gene. The V end lost 1 base, the J end lost 3 bases, and 11 bases lay between the germline ends. CDR1 MGHRA and CDR2 YSYEKL come from the germline V gene. The CDR3 extends over 15 amino acids. The CDR3 is CASSQATVWTDTQYF. The CDR3 region has the DNA TGCGCCAGCAGCCAAGCCACAGTTTGGACAGATACGCAGTATTTT.

This chain uses TRBV7-6 with TRBJ1-4; D is possibly TRBD1 (5 bases). The CDR3 consists of 17 residues. Trimming removed 1 base from V and 10 bases from J, with 22 bases in between. Germline V gives CDR1 SGHVS, CDR2 FNYEAQ. For the CDR3, the DNA is TGTGCCAGCAGCTTAGGTGGTTTGGGGGGTGGATCGAGAAAACTGTTTTTT. Its protein product is CASSLGGLGGGSRKLFF.

V gene TRBV5-4 combines with J gene TRBJ2-3; 8 bases agree with TRBD2. Germline V lookup: CDR1 SGHNT, CDR2 YYREEE (reference sequence). The CDR3 consists of 15 residues. The trim removed 0 bases at V and 2 bases at J, leaving 2 bases unmatched. In DNA form, the CDR3 reads TGTGCCAGCAGCTTGGAACTAGCGGACACAGATACGCAGTATTTT. Protein product: CASSLELADTDTQYF.

The chain has TRBV30 and TRBJ1-6; 11 positions agree with TRBD1. The CDR3 has 13 residues. V lost 5 bases and J lost 7; bases outside the gene matches: 1. CDR1 and CDR2 from the germline V gene are GTSNPN and SVGIG (reference sequence). The CDR3 loop reads CAWGTGGNSPLHF. The CDR3 nucleotides are TGTGCCTGGGGGACAGGGGGGAATTCACCCCTCCACTTT. Full variable domain (rest looked up from reference TRBV30 and TRBJ1-6): SQTIHQWPATLVQPVGSPLSLECTVEGTSNPNLYWYRQAAGRGLQLLFYSVGIGQISSEVPQNLSASRPQDRQFILSSKKLLLSDSGFYLCAWGTGGNSPLHFGNGTRLTVT.

The chain couples TRBV27 to TRBJ2-1; 9 bases line up with TRBD1. Germline V CDR1 and CDR2: MNHEY, SMNVEV (reference sequence). This CDR3 contains 16 residues. With 3 bases clipped from V and 4 bases from J, the junction kept 7 bases outside the gene matches. The DNA for the CDR3 is TGTGCCAGCAGTTTCCAGGGACAGGGCCAGTACAATGAGCAGTTCTTC. This gives the protein CASSFQGQGQYNEQFF.

The genes are TRBV9 and TRBJ2-2, with D possibly matching TRBD1 (6 bases). The CDR3 contains 17 residues. Trimming left V 3 bases short and J 0 bases short, with 15 bases between. Germline CDR1 reads SGDLS; CDR2 reads YYNGEE. CDR3 nucleotides: TGTGCCAGCAGCGCCAAAACAGGGACCTCGAACACCGGGGAGCTGTTTTTT. Its translation: CASSAKTGTSNTGELFF.

This chain joins TRBV7-6 and TRBJ2-5, with TRBD2 as a possible D gene (6 bases). The ends were cut back, 0 bases at V and 4 bases at J, with 9 bases in the middle. Germline CDR1 SGHVS, CDR2 FNYEAQ. The CDR3 totals 14 residues. In nucleotides, the CDR3 is TGTGCCAGCAGCTTAGCGCACGGGGGAGAGACCCAGTACTTC. Amino acid sequence: CASSLAHGGETQYF.

The chain links TRBV28 to TRBJ1-1; 8 positions agree with TRBD1. V was pared by 3 bases and J by 10 bases, with 4 bases of the junction left unmatched. Germline V gene sequence: CDR1 MDHEN, CDR2 SYDVKM. The CDR3 contains 12 residues. This CDR3 reads CASSFRQGLAFF. CDR3 sequence (DNA): TGTGCCAGCAGTTTCAGACAGGGGCTAGCTTTCTTT.

CDR3 in amino acids: CASSLGGQGGTDTQYF. The CDR3 region has the DNA TGCGCCAGCAGCTTGGGAGGACAGGGGGGCACAGATACGCAGTATTTT. The chain recombines TRBV5-1 with TRBJ2-3, with 10 bases identical to TRBD1. Germline values: CDR1 SGHRS, CDR2 YFSETQ. Germline trimming cut 0 bases from V and 1 base from J; bases unmatched to any gene: 2. CDR3 length: 16 residues.

Of note for this clone: Other DNA sequences within the sample encode an identical CDR3. The gene calls are TRBV5-1 and TRBJ1-3; D remains unclear. The germline gives CDR1 SGHRS, CDR2 YFSETQ. This CDR3 is 14 amino acids long. Trimming pared 0 bases from V and 0 bases from J, leaving 4 bases between. The CDR3 loop is CASSLGGSGNTIYF. Here the CDR3 DNA reads TGCGCCAGCAGCTTGGGAGGCTCTGGAAACACCATATATTTT.

This clone was counted once. The V call is TRBV7-2, the J call TRBJ2-1; no firm D call. The germline CDR1 and CDR2 sequences are SGHTA and FQGNSA. The CDR3 length is 14 residues. V was pared by 1 base and J by 2 bases, with 6 bases between. The CDR3 sequence: CASSLEQTYNEQFF. The CDR3 nucleotides are TGTGCCAGCAGCTTAGAACAGACCTACAATGAGCAGTTCTTC.

The V gene is TRBV20-1, the J gene TRBJ2-5; the D is unclear. Germline V lookup: CDR1 DFQATT, CDR2 SNEGSKA (reference sequence). V lost 6 bases, J lost 5 bases, and 10 bases lay in between. The CDR3 extends over 11 amino acids. CDR3 in amino acids: CSAPSRETQYF. Written as DNA, the CDR3 is TGCAGTGCCCCCTCCAGGGAGACCCAGTACTTC.

The V call is TRBV19, the J call TRBJ1-2; D is perhaps TRBD1 (6 bases). The CDR3 is 17 amino acids. Germline lookup yields CDR1 LNHDA and CDR2 SQIVND (reference sequence). The V end lost 1 base, the J end lost 7 bases, and 22 bases lay between the germline ends. The CDR3, as DNA: TGTGCCAGTAGTATAGTCCGACCGGGACAAAGAAGTTTTGGCTACACCTTC. It codes for CASSIVRPGQRSFGYTF.

V is TRBV27 and J is TRBJ1-2; D gene unclear. CDR1 and CDR2 from the germline V gene are MNHEY and SMNVEV (reference sequence). The CDR3 has 15 amino acids. Trimming shortened V by 0 bases and J by 0 bases, and 8 bases separated the two germline ends. As DNA, the CDR3 is TGTGCCAGCAGTTTATCGACAACAGCTAACTATGGCTACACCTTC. This sequence encodes CASSLSTTANYGYTF.

This sequence joins TRBV6-1 and TRBJ2-1; 9 bases fit TRBD1. The CDR3 extends over 15 amino acids. Germline trimming cut 3 bases from V and 6 bases from J; bases unmatched to any gene: 6. Germline CDR1 is MNHNS and CDR2 is SASEGT. The CDR3 is CASSERDRVPNEQFF. CDR3 nucleotide sequence: TGTGCCAGCAGTGAGCGGGACAGGGTACCCAATGAGCAGTTCTTC.

V gene TRBV6-5 combines with J gene TRBJ2-5, with D possibly TRBD1 on 5 matching bases. CDR3 size: 13 residues. Trimming stripped 2 bases from V and 3 bases from J, with 7 bases between. Germline-derived CDR1 and CDR2 are MNHEY and SVGAGI. CDR3 coding DNA: TGTGCCAGCAGTTACGGCAGGGAAGAGACCCAGTACTTC. Residues: CASSYGREETQYF.

The chain joins TRBV5-4 to TRBJ2-5; 7 nucleotides line up with TRBD2. Germline CDR1 and CDR2: SGHNT and YYREEE (reference sequence). CDR3 size: 16 residues. The V gene end was trimmed by 2 bases and the J gene end by 4 bases; junction bases not matched to a gene: 11. The CDR3 is CASSFRQGGFGETQYF. The CDR3 nucleotides read TGTGCCAGCAGCTTTCGTCAGGGAGGGTTTGGAGAGACCCAGTACTTC.

The gene calls are TRBV6-5 and TRBJ2-1; 13 bases line up with TRBD2. Germline V gene data show CDR1 as MNHEY and CDR2 as SVGAGI. Losses at the gene ends were 5 bases for V and 7 bases for J; bases not matched to a gene: 2. This CDR3 region has 14 residues. CDR3 residues: CASSMGLAGNEQFF. The CDR3 bases are TGTGCCAGCAGTATGGGACTAGCGGGGAATGAGCAGTTCTTC.

The genes are TRBV7-8 and TRBJ1-4; possible D gene TRBD1, 6 bases. The CDR3 length is 15 residues. CDR1 and CDR2 from the germline V gene are SGHVS and FQNEAQ. V dropped 1 base and J dropped 8 bases, with 14 bases sitting between them. CDR3 protein: CASSLGRTQGEKLFF. For the CDR3, the DNA is TGTGCCAGCAGCTTAGGTCGAACCCAGGGGGAAAAACTGTTTTTT.

J is TRBJ2-1 and V is TRBV5-1; D unclear. V shed 4 bases and J shed 2 bases, with 10 bases lying between them. CDR1 is SGHRS, CDR2 YFSETQ, per germline. This CDR3 comprises 14 residues. The CDR3, as DNA: TGCGCCAGCAGCCTTTTGGAGACCTACAATGAGCAGTTCTTC. This gives the protein CASSLLETYNEQFF.

The chain recombines TRBV7-9 with TRBJ1-6; 7 bases agree with TRBD1. CDR1 is SEHNR and CDR2 is FQNEAQ in the germline V gene (reference sequence). There are 14 residues in the CDR3. J lost 10 bases, V lost 6 bases, and 9 bases had no gene match. CDR3 region: CASREQGNRSPLHF. CDR3 bases: TGTGCCAGCAGGGAACAGGGGAATAGATCACCCCTCCACTTT. The full variable domain, its missing parts supplied by reference TRBV7-9 and TRBJ1-6, is DTGVSQNPRHKITKRGQNVTFRCDPISEHNRLYWYRQTLGQGPEFLTYFQNEAQLEKSRLLSDRFSAERPKGSFSTLEIQRTEQGDSAMYLCASREQGNRSPLHFGNGTRLTVT.

This chain connects TRBV19 to TRBJ2-1; 8 bases agree with TRBD2. CDR3 length equals 16 residues. Trimming at V came to 4 bases and at J to 4 bases, leaving 9 bases not matched to a gene. Germline CDR1 LNHDA, CDR2 SQIVND (reference sequence). In nucleotides, the CDR3 is TGTGCCAGTAGTAGCCTTGGCGGACTAGCTTACAATGAGCAGTTCTTC. Translated, it gives CASSSLGGLAYNEQFF.

The V call is TRBV7-9, the J call TRBJ2-7; D is possibly TRBD2 (6 bases). Germline V gives CDR1 SEHNR, CDR2 FQNEAQ (reference sequence). Trimming pared 4 bases from V and 5 bases from J, leaving 15 bases between. The CDR3 has 14 amino acids. CDR3 residues: CASSSRDSQDEQYF. As DNA, the CDR3 is TGTGCCAGCAGCTCCCGGGACTCCCAAGACGAGCAGTACTTC.